A selection of T cell receptor beta chains follows, all from one sample in a study of radiotherapy plus CTLA-4 blockade in lung cancer. The assay was immunoSEQ multiplex PCR, and TCRdb's table has in-frame clones only and misses some. Of 64,000 or so clones listed, 70% to 80% were seen once; the top ten hold about 8%. The input for sequencing was peripheral blood, taken from a patient treated with radiotherapy plus ipilimumab. The receptors originated from a human donor with non-small cell lung cancer whose response to radiotherapy plus ipilimumab could not be evaluated. Both conserved end residues are part of each CDR3. Each record gives: V gene, J gene, D gene, clone size, CDR3 protein, CDR3 DNA. D genes are given only for firm matches. Some rows have no size entry. The others give once, few or many, or a class for an expanded clone.

V: TRBV5-1; J: TRBJ2-7; D: TRBD1; size: -; CDR3: CASSLGDSSEQYF; DNA: TGCGCCAGCAGCTTGGGGGACAGTTCCGAGCAGTACTTC
V: TRBV11-3; J: TRBJ1-5; D: TRBD1; size: -; CDR3: CASSLDRGNQPQHF; DNA: TGTGCCAGCAGCCTCGACAGGGGCAATCAGCCCCAGCATTTT
V: TRBV6-5; J: TRBJ2-2; D: -; size: once; CDR3: CASSYDSSPQKLFF; DNA: TGTGCCAGCAGTTACGACTCATCGCCGCAAAAGCTGTTTTTT
V: TRBV9; J: TRBJ1-3; D: -; size: -; CDR3: CASSVAPLPPNTIYF; DNA: TGTGCCAGCAGCGTAGCTCCCCTACCACCAAACACCATATATTTT
V: TRBV28; J: TRBJ2-3; D: -; size: -; CDR3: CASSLPYLADTQYF; DNA: TGTGCCAGCAGTTTACCTTATTTAGCAGATACGCAGTATTTT
V: TRBV28; J: TRBJ2-4; D: TRBD1; size: -; CDR3: CASSLQGEAKNIQYF; DNA: TGTGCCAGCAGTTTGCAGGGGGAGGCCAAAAACATTCAGTACTTC
V: TRBV19; J: TRBJ1-5; D: -; size: -; CDR3: CASSWGDSNQPQHF; DNA: TGTGCCAGTTCTTGGGGAGATAGCAATCAGCCCCAGCATTTT
V: TRBV7-9; J: TRBJ2-7; D: TRBD2; size: -; CDR3: CASSLVGLAGEQYF; DNA: TGTGCCAGCAGCTTAGTTGGGCTAGCGGGCGAGCAGTACTTC
V: TRBV5-1; J: TRBJ1-2; D: -; size: -; CDR3: CASSLSPAEDSYTF; DNA: TGCGCCAGCAGCTTGTCCCCTGCGGAGGATAGCTACACCTTC
V: TRBV5-4; J: TRBJ2-1; D: TRBD2; size: -; CDR3: CASSRTSGSENEQFF; DNA: TGTGCCAGTTCAAGGACTAGCGGGAGTGAGAATGAGCAGTTCTTC
V: TRBV4-1; J: TRBJ2-1; D: TRBD2; size: -; CDR3: CASSQRPGTSGSEYNEQFF; DNA: TGCGCCAGCAGCCAACGACCCGGGACTAGCGGGAGTGAGTACAATGAGCAGTTCTTC
V: TRBV9; J: TRBJ2-3; D: TRBD2; size: -; CDR3: CASSVPSSGSPDTQYF; DNA: TGTGCCAGCAGCGTACCCTCTAGCGGGAGTCCAGATACGCAGTATTTT
V: TRBV6-6; J: TRBJ2-7; D: TRBD2; size: few; CDR3: CASTPPGGDEQYF; DNA: TGTGCCAGCACCCCCCCGGGGGGGGACGAGCAGTACTTC
V: TRBV5-1; J: TRBJ2-3; D: TRBD1; size: -; CDR3: CASSAGTGWDTQYF; DNA: TGCGCCAGCAGCGCAGGGACAGGGTGGGATACGCAGTATTTT
V: TRBV6-5; J: TRBJ1-2; D: -; size: -; CDR3: CASSYANPRGPYGYTF; DNA: TGTGCCAGCAGTTACGCCAATCCCAGGGGCCCCTATGGCTACACCTTC
V: TRBV19; J: TRBJ1-6; D: -; size: once; CDR3: CASSIGDSPLHF; DNA: TGTGCCAGTAGTATTGGAGACTCACCCCTCCACTTT
V: TRBV4-1; J: TRBJ2-5; D: -; size: few; CDR3: CASSQDLGGDGTQYF; DNA: TGCGCCAGCAGCCAAGATCTAGGAGGGGATGGGACCCAGTACTTC
V: TRBV14; J: TRBJ1-1; D: -; size: -; CDR3: CASSQGPGRINTEAFF; DNA: TGTGCCAGCAGCCAAGGGCCAGGGAGGATCAACACTGAAGCTTTCTTT
V: TRBV18; J: TRBJ2-3; D: TRBD1; size: -; CDR3: CASSPGAGGSRDTQYF; DNA: TGTGCCAGCTCACCGGGGGCAGGGGGCTCAAGAGATACGCAGTATTTT
V: TRBV28; J: TRBJ2-3; D: -; size: -; CDR3: CASSFPTGGPTTDTQYF; DNA: TGTGCCAGCAGTTTTCCCACCGGGGGACCGACCACAGATACGCAGTATTTT
V: TRBV12-2; J: TRBJ1-2; D: -; size: -; CDR3: CASRSSFLRGGYTF; DNA: TGTGCAAGTCGCTCCTCCTTCCTCCGGGGTGGCTACACCTTC
V: TRBV27; J: TRBJ2-7; D: -; size: -; CDR3: CASSLSMGLSYEQYF; DNA: TGTGCCAGCAGTTTATCCATGGGGCTCTCCTACGAGCAGTACTTC
V: TRBV10-3; J: TRBJ1-5; D: -; size: -; CDR3: CAISGTNQPQHF; DNA: TGTGCCATCAGTGGGACAAATCAGCCCCAGCATTTT
V: TRBV4-1; J: TRBJ2-1; D: TRBD2; size: -; CDR3: CASSHAGGPYNEQFF; DNA: TGCGCCAGCAGCCATGCGGGAGGGCCCTACAATGAGCAGTTCTTC
V: TRBV10-3; J: TRBJ2-7; D: TRBD1; size: few; CDR3: CAIRGDRESYEQYF; DNA: TGTGCCATCAGGGGAGACAGGGAGTCCTACGAGCAGTACTTC
V: TRBV7-2; J: TRBJ2-5; D: TRBD2; size: -; CDR3: CASSYTLTSGPYF; DNA: TGTGCCAGCAGCTACACATTGACTAGCGGGCCGTACTTC
V: TRBV2; J: TRBJ2-7; D: -; size: -; CDR3: CASSGYYEQYF; DNA: TGTGCCAGCAGTGGTTACTACGAGCAGTACTTC
V: TRBV2; J: TRBJ1-5; D: -; size: few; CDR3: CASMMVGQPQHF; DNA: TGTGCCAGCATGATGGTGGGCCAGCCCCAGCATTTT
V: TRBV2; J: TRBJ1-4; D: -; size: -; CDR3: CASSMDQGEEKLFF; DNA: TGTGCCAGCAGTATGGACCAGGGTGAGGAAAAACTGTTTTTT
V: TRBV11-1; J: TRBJ2-7; D: -; size: -; CDR3: CASSLAGRGKDEQYF; DNA: TGTGCCAGCAGCTTAGCGGGCAGGGGTAAGGACGAGCAGTACTTC
V: TRBV19; J: TRBJ2-2; D: -; size: -; CDR3: CASTPRGTTFTGELFF; DNA: TGTGCCAGTACCCCTCGGGGAACAACTTTTACCGGGGAGCTGTTTTTT
V: TRBV18; J: TRBJ1-1; D: TRBD1; size: -; CDR3: CASSWDREGGAFF; DNA: TGTGCCAGCTCTTGGGACAGGGAAGGGGGAGCTTTCTTT
V: TRBV6-1; J: TRBJ2-1; D: -; size: -; CDR3: CASKTGMANEQFF; DNA: TGTGCCAGCAAAACAGGGATGGCCAATGAGCAGTTCTTC
V: TRBV6-5; J: TRBJ1-3; D: -; size: -; CDR3: CASSYSTASGNTIYF; DNA: TGTGCCAGCAGTTACTCAACAGCCTCTGGAAACACCATATATTTT